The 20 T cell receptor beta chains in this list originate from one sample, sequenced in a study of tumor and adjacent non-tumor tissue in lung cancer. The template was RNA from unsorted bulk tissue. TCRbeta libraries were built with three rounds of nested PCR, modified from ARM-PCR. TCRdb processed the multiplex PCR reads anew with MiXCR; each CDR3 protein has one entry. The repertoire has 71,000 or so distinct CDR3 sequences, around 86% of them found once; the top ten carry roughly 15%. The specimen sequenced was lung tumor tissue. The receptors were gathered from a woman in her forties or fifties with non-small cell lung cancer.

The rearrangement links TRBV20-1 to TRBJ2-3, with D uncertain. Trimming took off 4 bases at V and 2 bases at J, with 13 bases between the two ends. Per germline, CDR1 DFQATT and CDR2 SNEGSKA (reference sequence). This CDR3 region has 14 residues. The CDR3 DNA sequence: TGCAGTGCTACGCGAGTCGAGGTCACAGATACGCAGTATTTT. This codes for CSATRVEVTDTQYF.

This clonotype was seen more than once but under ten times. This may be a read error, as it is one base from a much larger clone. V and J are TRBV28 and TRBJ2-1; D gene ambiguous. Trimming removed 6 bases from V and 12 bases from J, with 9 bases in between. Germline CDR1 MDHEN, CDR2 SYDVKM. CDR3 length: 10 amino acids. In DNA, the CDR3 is TGTGCCAGCAGCCAAACGGGGCAGTTCTTC. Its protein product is CASSQTGQFF.

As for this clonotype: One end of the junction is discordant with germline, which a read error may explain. CDR3: CSTRDKTGESSSLHF. CDR3 DNA sequence: TGCAGTACTAGAGACAAGACAGGGGAGTCTTCATCCCTCCACTTT. The gene calls are TRBV20-1 and TRBJ1-6; 8 bases fit TRBD1. The CDR3 extends over 15 amino acids. The germline V gene has CDR1 DFQATT and CDR2 SNEGSKA (reference sequence).

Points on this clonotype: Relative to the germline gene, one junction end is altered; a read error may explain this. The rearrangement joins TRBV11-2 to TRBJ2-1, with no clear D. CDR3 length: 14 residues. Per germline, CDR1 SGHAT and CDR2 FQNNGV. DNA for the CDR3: TGTGTCAGCAGCTTACTTAGTGGGCGTCGGGAGCAGTTCTTC. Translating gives CVSSLLSGRREQFF.

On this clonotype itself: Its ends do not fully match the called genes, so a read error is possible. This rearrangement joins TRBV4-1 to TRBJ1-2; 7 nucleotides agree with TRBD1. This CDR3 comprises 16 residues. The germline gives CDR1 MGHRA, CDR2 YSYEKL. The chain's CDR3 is CASSHDLYRGNYGYAF. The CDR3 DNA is TGCGCCAGCAGCCATGATCTGTACAGGGGTAACTATGGCTACGCCTTC.

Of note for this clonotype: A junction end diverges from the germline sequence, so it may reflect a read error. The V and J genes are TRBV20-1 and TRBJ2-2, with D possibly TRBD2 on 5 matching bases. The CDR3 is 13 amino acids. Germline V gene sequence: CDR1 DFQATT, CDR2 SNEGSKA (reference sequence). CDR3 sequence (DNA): TGCTGTGCTAGAGAGGGTTCCACTGGGGAGCTGTTTTTT. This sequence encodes CCAREGSTGELFF.

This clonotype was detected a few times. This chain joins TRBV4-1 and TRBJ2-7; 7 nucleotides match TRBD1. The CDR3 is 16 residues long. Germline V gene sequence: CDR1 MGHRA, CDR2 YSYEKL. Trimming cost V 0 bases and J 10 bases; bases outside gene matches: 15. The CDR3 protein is CASSQDLYRGLSDQYF. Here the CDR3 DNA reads TGCGCCAGCAGCCAAGATTTATACAGGGGCTTGAGCGATCAGTACTTC.

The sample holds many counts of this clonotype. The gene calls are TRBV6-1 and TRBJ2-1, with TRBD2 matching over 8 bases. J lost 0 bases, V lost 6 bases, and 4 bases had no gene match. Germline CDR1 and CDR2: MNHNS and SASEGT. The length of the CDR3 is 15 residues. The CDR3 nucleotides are TGTGCCAGCAGAATCCTAGCGGGCTCCTACAATGAGCAGTTCTTC. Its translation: CASRILAGSYNEQFF.

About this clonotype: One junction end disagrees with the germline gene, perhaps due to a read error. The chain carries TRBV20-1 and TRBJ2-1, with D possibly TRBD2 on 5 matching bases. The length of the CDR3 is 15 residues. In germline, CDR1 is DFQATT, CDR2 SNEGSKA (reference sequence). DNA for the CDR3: TGCGGTGCTAGAGGAACTAGAGGGACCTACAATGAGCAGTTCTTC. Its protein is CGARGTRGTYNEQFF.

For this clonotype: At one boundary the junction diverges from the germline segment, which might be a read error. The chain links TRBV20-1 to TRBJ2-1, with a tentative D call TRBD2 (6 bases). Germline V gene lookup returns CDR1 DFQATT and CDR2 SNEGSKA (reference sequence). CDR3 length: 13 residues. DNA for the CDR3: TGCAGTGCTAGAACACTAGCAATGGGTGAGCAGACCTTC. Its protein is CSARTLAMGEQTF.

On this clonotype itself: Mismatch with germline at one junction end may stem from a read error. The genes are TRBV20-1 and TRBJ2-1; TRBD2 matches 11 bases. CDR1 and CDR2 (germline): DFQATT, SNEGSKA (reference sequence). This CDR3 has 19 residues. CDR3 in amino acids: CSARHTDIGGLAEYNEQLF. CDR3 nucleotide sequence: TGCAGTGCTAGACATACCGACATAGGGGGACTAGCGGAATACAATGAGCAGTTATTC.

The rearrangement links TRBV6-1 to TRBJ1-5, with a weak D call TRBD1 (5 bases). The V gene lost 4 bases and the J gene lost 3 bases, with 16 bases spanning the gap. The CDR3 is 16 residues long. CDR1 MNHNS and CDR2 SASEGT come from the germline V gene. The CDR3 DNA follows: TGTGCCAGCAGTGTCCCAATGGTAGGGGTCAATCAGCCCCAGCATTTT. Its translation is CASSVPMVGVNQPQHF.

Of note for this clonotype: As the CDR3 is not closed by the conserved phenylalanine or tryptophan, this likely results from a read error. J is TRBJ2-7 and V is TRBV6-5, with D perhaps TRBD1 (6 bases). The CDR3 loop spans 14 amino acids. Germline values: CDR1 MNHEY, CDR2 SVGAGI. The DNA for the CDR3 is TGTGCCAGCAGTCCCCCGGGACAAACCTACAAGCAGTACATC. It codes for CASSPPGQTYKQYI.

The chain's CDR3 is CASSIVTLSTDTQYF. The CDR3 DNA follows: TGTGCCAGCAGTATAGTAACACTAAGCACAGATACGCAGTATTTT. This chain joins TRBV12-3 or TRBV12-4 and TRBJ2-3; D is undetermined. This CDR3 comprises 15 residues. The V end lost 5 bases, the J end lost 0 bases, and 12 bases lay between the germline ends.

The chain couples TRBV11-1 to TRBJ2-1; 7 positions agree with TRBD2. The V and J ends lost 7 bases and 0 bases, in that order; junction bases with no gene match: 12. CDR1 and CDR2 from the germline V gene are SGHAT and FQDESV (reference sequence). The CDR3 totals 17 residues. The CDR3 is CASTPHGGGCSYNEQFF. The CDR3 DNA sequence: TGTGCCAGCACCCCACATGGCGGGGGATGCTCCTACAATGAGCAGTTCTTC.

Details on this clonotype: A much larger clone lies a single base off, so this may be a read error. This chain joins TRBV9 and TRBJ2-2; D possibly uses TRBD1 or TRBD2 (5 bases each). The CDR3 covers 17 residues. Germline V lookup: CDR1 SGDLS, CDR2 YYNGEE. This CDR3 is CASSATSRGANIGELFF. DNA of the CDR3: TGTGCCAGCAGCGCTACGTCCCGAGGGGCGAACATCGGGGAGCTGTTTTTT.

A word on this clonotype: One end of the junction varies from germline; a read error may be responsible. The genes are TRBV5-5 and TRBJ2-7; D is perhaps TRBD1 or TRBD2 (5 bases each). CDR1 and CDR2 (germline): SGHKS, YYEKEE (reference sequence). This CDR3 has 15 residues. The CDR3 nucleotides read TGTGCCAGTAGCTTAGATGGACACGGGGCCTACGAGCAGTACTTC. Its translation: CASSLDGHGAYEQYF.

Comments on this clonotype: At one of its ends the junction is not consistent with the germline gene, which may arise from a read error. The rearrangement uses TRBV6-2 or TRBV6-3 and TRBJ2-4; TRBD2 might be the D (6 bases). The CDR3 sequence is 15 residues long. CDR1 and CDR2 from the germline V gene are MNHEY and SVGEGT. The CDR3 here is CTSSLNAGTKNIQYF. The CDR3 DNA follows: TGTACCAGCAGTCTCAACGCGGGGACCAAAAACATTCAGTACTTC.

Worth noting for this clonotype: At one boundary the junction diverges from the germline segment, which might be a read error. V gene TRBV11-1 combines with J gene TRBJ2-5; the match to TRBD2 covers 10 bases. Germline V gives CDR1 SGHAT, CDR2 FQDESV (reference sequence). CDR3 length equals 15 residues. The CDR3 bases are TGTGCCGGCAGCCCGGGACTAGCGCTTCAAGAGAGCCAGTACTTC. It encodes CAGSPGLALQESQYF.

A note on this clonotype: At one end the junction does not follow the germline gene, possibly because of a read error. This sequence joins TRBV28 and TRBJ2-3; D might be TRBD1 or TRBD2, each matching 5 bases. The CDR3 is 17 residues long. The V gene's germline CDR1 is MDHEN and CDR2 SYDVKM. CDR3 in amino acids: CAISPTFISGHTDMQYF. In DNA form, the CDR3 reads TGTGCCATCAGCCCTACCTTCATAAGCGGACACACAGATATGCAGTATTTT.